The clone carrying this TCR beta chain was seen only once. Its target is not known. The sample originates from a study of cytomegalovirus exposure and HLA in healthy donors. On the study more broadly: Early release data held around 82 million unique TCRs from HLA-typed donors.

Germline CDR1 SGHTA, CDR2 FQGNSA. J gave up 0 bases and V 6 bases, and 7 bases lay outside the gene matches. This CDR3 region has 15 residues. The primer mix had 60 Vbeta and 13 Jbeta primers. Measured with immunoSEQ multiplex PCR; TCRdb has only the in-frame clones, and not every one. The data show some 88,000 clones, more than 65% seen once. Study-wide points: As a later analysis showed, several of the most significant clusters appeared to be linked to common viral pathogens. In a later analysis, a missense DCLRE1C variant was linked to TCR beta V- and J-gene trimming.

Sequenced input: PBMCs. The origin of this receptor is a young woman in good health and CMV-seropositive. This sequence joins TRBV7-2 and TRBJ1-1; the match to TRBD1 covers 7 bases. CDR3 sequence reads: CASRSKQGMNTEAFF. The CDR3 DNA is TGTGCCAGCAGATCTAAACAGGGGATGAACACTGAAGCTTTCTTT.